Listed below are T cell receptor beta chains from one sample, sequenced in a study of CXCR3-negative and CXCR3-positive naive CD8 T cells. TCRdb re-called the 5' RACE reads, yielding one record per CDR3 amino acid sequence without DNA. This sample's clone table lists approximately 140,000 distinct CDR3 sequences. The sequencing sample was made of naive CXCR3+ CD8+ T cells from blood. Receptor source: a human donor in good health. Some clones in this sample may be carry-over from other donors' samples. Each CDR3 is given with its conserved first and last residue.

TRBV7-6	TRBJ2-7	CASTDPNSYEQYF
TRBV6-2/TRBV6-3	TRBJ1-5	CASSYPGGNQPQHF
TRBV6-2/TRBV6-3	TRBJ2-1	CASSYSLGVYNEQFF
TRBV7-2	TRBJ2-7	CASSLFRQMGLEQYF
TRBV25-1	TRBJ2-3	CASSPRVLDTQYF
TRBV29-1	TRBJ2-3	CSVDFDRDTQYF
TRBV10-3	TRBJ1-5	CAITSGNQPQHF
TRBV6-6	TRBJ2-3	CASSYAKSSGDTQYF
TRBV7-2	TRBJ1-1	CASSPDGYPNTEAFF
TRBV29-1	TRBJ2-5	CSVPGVAGVETQYF
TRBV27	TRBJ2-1	CASSAGLAGLEEQFF
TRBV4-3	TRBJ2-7	CASSPADRGAYEQYF
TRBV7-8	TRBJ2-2	CASSYPPDRVNTGELFF
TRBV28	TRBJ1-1	CASSPVAGGTEAFF
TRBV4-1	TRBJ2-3	CASSQDEGLGRDTQYF
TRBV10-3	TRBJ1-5	CARGVSNQPQHF
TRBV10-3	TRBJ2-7	CAISSRLPGTLNYEQYF
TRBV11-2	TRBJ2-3	CASSLGTADTQYF
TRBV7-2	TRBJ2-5	CASRLSGGETQYF
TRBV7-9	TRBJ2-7	CASSLVDPGGLYEQYF
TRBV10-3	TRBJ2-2	CAISELLEEENTGELFF
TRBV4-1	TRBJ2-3	CASSQGQGAGDTQYF
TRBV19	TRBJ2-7	CASSIGTGDYEQYF
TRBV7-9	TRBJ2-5	CASSPSSETQYF
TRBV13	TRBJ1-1	CASSVGTGGNTEAFF
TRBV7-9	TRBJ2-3	CASSFGGERDTDTQYF
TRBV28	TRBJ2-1	CASSRQGVHNEQFF